This T cell receptor beta chain appears in the sequencing data of a study of cytomegalovirus exposure and HLA in healthy donors. General study results and limits: For TCR beta chains, V- and J-gene trimming was later linked to a missense DCLRE1C variant.

Trimming stripped 6 bases from V and 8 bases from J, with 20 bases between. Germline V gives CDR1 SGHAT, CDR2 FQDESV (reference sequence). This CDR3 has 15 amino acids. Remarks on this clone: Its antigen is not known.

Vbeta (60) and Jbeta (13) primers were used in the PCR. Method: immunoSEQ multiplex PCR; TCRdb's copy keeps in-frame clones and lacks some. The sample consists of 200,000 to 250,000 clones, 75% to 80% of them appearing once. The source material was PBMCs. V is TRBV11-1 and J is TRBJ2-1; D may be TRBD1 (6 bases). This TCR was sampled from a man younger than 35 in good health and CMV-seronegative. CDR3 amino acids: CASRVRTAAFYEQFF. The CDR3 nucleotides read TGTGCCAGCAGAGTCCGGACAGCCGCCTTTTATGAGCAGTTCTTC.